This T cell receptor (beta chain) was recovered during a study of OX40 agonist ivuxolimab in advanced cancers. Study-level background: The study treated patients with ivuxolimab, an agonistic anti-OX40 (CD134) antibody. Eligibility rules accepted prior anti-PD-1, anti-PD-L1 or anti-CTLA-4 therapy, and around 38% had some.

Study-wide results and limits: Researchers report that CD8+ T cells had, on average, more expanded clones than CD4+.

CDR3 length: 15 amino acids. From germline, CDR1 is SGHTA and CDR2 FQGNSA. V gave up 3 bases and J gave up 2 bases; unmatched junction bases: 3. The cohort excluded patients with autoimmune disease history or systemic immunosuppression. Using immunoSEQ multiplex PCR, the repertoire was profiled, and TCRdb retains in-frame clones only, with some absent. The sample consists of approximately 87,000 clones, roughly 90% of them appearing once. Comment on this clone: Its matching antigen is unknown.

The clonotype was recovered from an adult with an advanced solid tumor such as melanoma, head and neck, liver or kidney cancer. The chain joins TRBV7-2 to TRBJ2-7, with TRBD1 matching over 11 bases. The sample consisted of CD4+ or CD8+ T cells sorted from blood, taken in a trial of the OX40 agonist ivuxolimab. The CDR3, as DNA: TGTGCCAGCAGCTTGGGGGGACAGGGGGCCTACGAGCAGTACTTC. Its translation is CASSLGGQGAYEQYF.